This is a list of T cell receptor beta chains from one sample in a study of technical replicates of blood from a handful of donors. Sequenced by immunoSEQ multiplex PCR; TCRdb stores in-frame clones only, minus some. The sample has about 59,000 clones; approximately 92% are singletons. The specimen sequenced was PBMCs. These receptors all come from a human donor in good health. Some clones in this sample may be carry-over from other donors' samples. Each CDR3 is given with its conserved first and last residue. D genes are given only for firm matches. Not every row has a clone size; where given, it reads once, few, many or a size class.

CDR3aa,CDR3nt,j_gene,v_gene,abundance,d_gene
CASSVQPIGFNEQFF,TGTGCCAGCAGCGTACAACCAATCGGGTTCAATGAGCAGTTCTTC,TRBJ2-1,TRBV9,NA,NA
CASSLGGGYTEAFF,TGCGCCAGCAGCTTGGGAGGGGGATACACTGAAGCTTTCTTT,TRBJ1-1,TRBV4-1,NA,NA
CASSAGKNYNEQFF,TGTGCCAGCAGTGCAGGGAAAAATTACAATGAGCAGTTCTTC,TRBJ2-1,TRBV2,NA,NA
CASSPDRGGYEQYF,TGTGCCAGCAGTCCGGACAGGGGGGGGTACGAGCAGTACTTC,TRBJ2-7,TRBV27,NA,TRBD1
CASSFSPLAGTFQETQYF,TGTGCCAGCAGTTTCTCCCCACTAGCGGGAACCTTCCAAGAGACCCAGTACTTC,TRBJ2-5,TRBV28,NA,TRBD2
CASSREGRGGYTF,TGTGCCAGCAGCCGGGAGGGGCGAGGGGGCTACACCTTC,TRBJ1-2,TRBV7-9,NA,NA
CASSPDRTDGNTIYF,TGCGCCAGCAGCCCGGATCGGACAGACGGAAACACCATATATTTT,TRBJ1-3,TRBV5-1,once,NA
CASSSMTENQPQHF,TGTGCCAGCAGCTCGATGACAGAGAATCAGCCCCAGCATTTT,TRBJ1-5,TRBV7-9,NA,NA
CASSLGGLGDTEAFF,TGCGCCAGCAGCTTGGGGGGACTCGGGGACACTGAAGCTTTCTTT,TRBJ1-1,TRBV5-1,NA,NA
CASSQEGGESYEQYF,TGTGCCAGCAGCCAAGAGGGGGGGGAGTCCTACGAGCAGTACTTC,TRBJ2-7,TRBV4-2,NA,TRBD2
CASSPPGGTEAFF,TGTGCCAGCTCACCACCCGGGGGCACTGAAGCTTTCTTT,TRBJ1-1,TRBV18,NA,NA
CASSQGSTAGYEQYF,TGCGCCAGCAGCCAAGGTTCCACAGCCGGATACGAGCAGTACTTC,TRBJ2-7,TRBV4-3,NA,NA
CASSSRTGLNTEAFF,TGTGCCAGCAGCTCGCGGACAGGGCTGAACACTGAAGCTTTCTTT,TRBJ1-1,TRBV9,NA,TRBD1
CATMGNLAPVGDTQYF,TGTGCCACCATGGGAAACCTAGCCCCGGTGGGAGATACGCAGTATTTT,TRBJ2-3,TRBV15,NA,NA
CASSSGLDISNEQFF,TGTGCCAGCAGCTCAGGACTAGATATTAGCAATGAGCAGTTCTTC,TRBJ2-1,TRBV11-2,NA,TRBD2
CASSLSKYNEQFF,TGTGCCAGCAGTTTATCTAAATACAATGAGCAGTTCTTC,TRBJ2-1,TRBV27,NA,NA
CASSYVRGTDTQYF,TGTGCCAGCAGCTACGTACGGGGAACAGATACGCAGTATTTT,TRBJ2-3,TRBV11-2,NA,NA
CASSAEGGDTQYF,TGTGCCAGCAGCGCCGAGGGCGGCGATACGCAGTATTTT,TRBJ2-3,TRBV7-9,NA,NA
CASSFPHSLSTEAFF,TGTGCCAGCAGCTTCCCTCACAGTTTAAGCACTGAAGCTTTCTTT,TRBJ1-1,TRBV7-2,once,NA
CASSFGDPQETQYF,TGCGCCAGCAGCTTCGGAGACCCCCAAGAGACCCAGTACTTC,TRBJ2-5,TRBV5-1,once,NA
CASSPWAGELRSYNSPLHF,TGTGCCAGCTCACCATGGGCAGGGGAACTTCGCTCCTATAATTCACCCCTCCACTTT,TRBJ1-6,TRBV18,NA,NA
CASSPDRGPATNEKLFF,TGCGCCAGCAGCCCTGACAGGGGCCCAGCAACTAATGAAAAACTGTTTTTT,TRBJ1-4,TRBV4-1,NA,TRBD1
CASSFSRGNYNEQFF,TGTGCCAGCAGCTTTAGCAGGGGTAACTACAATGAGCAGTTCTTC,TRBJ2-1,TRBV7-3,few,NA
CSERRTGPNEQFF,TGCAGCGAAAGACGGACAGGGCCGAATGAGCAGTTCTTC,TRBJ2-1,TRBV29-1,NA,TRBD1
CASSIGRGARTEAFF,TGTGCCAGTAGTATTGGTCGGGGGGCCAGGACTGAAGCTTTCTTT,TRBJ1-1,TRBV19,few,NA
CASSLGTSGRVYEQYF,TGCGCCAGCAGCTTGGGGACTAGCGGGAGGGTATACGAGCAGTACTTC,TRBJ2-7,TRBV5-1,NA,TRBD2
CASSANSGGHTDTQYF,TGTGCCAGCAGCGCCAATAGCGGGGGGCACACAGATACGCAGTATTTT,TRBJ2-3,TRBV9,NA,TRBD2
CASSQDRGGINTGELFF,TGTGCCAGCAGCCAAGATAGGGGGGGCATCAACACCGGGGAGCTGTTTTTT,TRBJ2-2,TRBV4-2,NA,NA
CASSYSRGKTGELFF,TGTGCCAGCAGTTACTCGCGGGGGAAGACCGGGGAGCTGTTTTTT,TRBJ2-2,TRBV6-5,NA,TRBD2
CASSQDGSSYNEQFF,TGTGCCAGCTCACAAGACGGGAGCTCCTACAATGAGCAGTTCTTC,TRBJ2-1,TRBV18,NA,NA